The entry below gives a single T cell receptor beta chain sequence along with its context. The antigen it recognizes is unknown. No quality values exist for individual bases; no much larger clone is one base distant. The record originates from a study of cytomegalovirus exposure and HLA in healthy donors (dated by TCRdb to 2017 to 2019). The study in broad terms: In an earlier analysis of around 540 of the donors, 250 to 350 Gb of sequence data and 100 million or so unique TCR beta sequences from 150 million to 200 million T cells were reported. Across around 400 genotyped donors of the cohort, an average of about 220,000 unique TCR beta nucleotide sequences per donor were sequenced, and roughly 20% of those sequences were non-productive. A later analysis re-examined previously published TCR beta repertoires from 610 or so donors and added high-resolution HLA genotyping to investigate patterns of TCR occurrence. Approximately 310 gigabases of sequencing data and 75 million to 85 million unique TCR sequences made up an early release that covered several hundred HLA-typed donors. Alongside the repertoire data, information on donor age, sex, ethnicity and CMV serostatus was compiled. Genome-wide SNP genotypes for about 65% of the 666 donors were used in a later genetic analysis, which treated that subset as a discovery cohort. The study used immunosequencing to profile the T cell repertoires of around 600 subjects and linked those repertoires to cytomegalovirus serostatus. High-throughput TCR immunosequencing, statistical association of individual TCRs with disease status, and machine learning were combined to predict cytomegalovirus infection status. The study was designed to test whether signatures of past pathogen exposure could be identified by cataloging public T cell receptors. Every repertoire in the discovery cohort had been generated on one and the same sequencing platform. Typing coverage differed by locus: A, B, C, DRB1 and DQB1 were typed in roughly 620-640 donors, DQA1 in about 510, DPA1 in 606, and DPB1 in around 440. The later analysis used no new phenotypic data to find candidate immune exposures, relying instead on TCR beta sequences and their occurrence across donors. In addition to the first cohort of 650 to 750 subjects, a separate validation cohort of approximately 110 different subjects was used. Class I and class II HLA loci were covered by the typing at four-digit resolution. Because of strong linkage in the cohort, roughly five DR-DQ haplotypes were treated as single units for association and clustering. Of the 300 to 450 genotyped donors, approximately 81% were placed in the genetic ancestry cluster associated with self-reported Caucasian donors. An earlier analysis of roughly 580 of the donors used high-throughput TCR beta sequencing to judge whether each TCR beta V gene segment behaved as functional or pseudogenic.

The cohort was made up of several hundred healthy bone marrow donors. Cohort members were all nominally healthy when sampled, although unrecorded immune exposures were likely present. The donor tested CMV seronegative and was one of the 352 seronegative cohort members. Every donor gave a peripheral blood sample, and the peripheral blood mononuclear cells from that sample were used for TCR beta sequencing. The Qiagen DNeasy Blood Extraction Kit was used to extract genomic DNA from the blood cell samples. Receptor libraries were prepared by the immunoSEQ multiplex PCR assay. The multiplex PCR relied on a mix of 60 forward primers for TCR Vbeta segments and 13 reverse primers for TCR Jbeta segments. Amplification of the CDR3 region of rearranged TCR beta genes was performed with a multiplex PCR assay on genomic DNA. The Illumina HiSeq System was used to sequence the amplified TCR beta libraries as 87-base-pair reads. For the original study's pipeline: A later analysis tallied 75 million to 85 million unique TCR beta chains across the approximately 670 repertoires, and some 10 million of those chains were shared by two or more donors. To remove PCR and sequencing errors, raw reads were error-corrected and collapsed into unique sequences using a nearest-neighbor algorithm that merged closely related sequences. To assign V, D and J gene segments, CDR3 sequences were aligned to IMGT reference sequences. For a sequence to be retained, a match of at least six nucleotides was required to both a V gene segment and a J gene segment. A rearrangement counted as productive if the CDR3 had no stop codons and remained in frame with V and J, and every other rearrangement counted as non-productive. Following IMGT convention, CDR3 was defined as the stretch from the second conserved V-encoded cysteine up to the conserved J-encoded phenylalanine. The earlier analysis of about 590 of the donors excluded sequences that lacked an unambiguous match to a single V gene segment. In an earlier analysis of several hundred of the donors, V segments were called functional above 56.7% productive rearrangements and were called segregating when the between-donor standard deviation exceeded 5%. A statistical classification framework was built for diagnosing cytomegalovirus status from the catalog of TCR beta chain sequences. In a later analysis, V and J genes were assigned by comparing TCR nucleotide sequences against IMGT/GENE-DB human TR gene sequences. Using the TCRdist pipeline, a later analysis assigned CDR3 sequences along with most-parsimonious VDJ recombination scenarios. A later analysis defined each TCR beta chain by its CDR3 amino acid sequence plus V-gene family, and excluded reads lacking a unique V-gene family. As a way to deal with suspected cross-contamination and a sequencing artifact, a later analysis dropped hundreds of nucleotide sequences that were highly shared and had low generation probability. In a later analysis, a clonal expansion index for each public chain was calculated from normalized within-repertoire ranks of inferred template counts. In a later analysis, generation probabilities were computed using a VDJ recombination model fitted to out-of-frame rearrangements, and the results were checked against IGoR. In a later analysis, TCR-TCR, TCR-HLA and TCR-CMV co-occurrence was scored with hypergeometric tests, and a repertoire-size bias correction was applied to TCR pairs. False discovery rates were estimated in a later analysis by permuting HLA or CMV assignments 20 times. In a later analysis, co-occurring TCRs were grouped using DBSCAN, and TCRdist sequence similarity was added for clustering within HLA-allele-positive subsets. Repertoires with fewer than 30,000 or more than 120,000 public chains were left out of co-occurrence clustering, as were a handful of repertoires with anomalous nucleotide sharing. The clones in this table, taken by TCRdb from immuneACCESS, are in-frame only. Not every clone is retained; where verified, under half of the shortfall comes from an unresolved V gene, and the cause of the rest is unknown. The DNA was the basis for D and trimming; V, J and clone size are from that table. Recorded for this sample are about 100,000 clones; roughly four fifths of them occurred a single time. Together, the top ten hold 10% of the sample.

Findings and caveats that apply to the study as a whole: A cluster of highly shared sequence variants was judged likely to be a technical artifact of the sequencing pipeline. Linkage disequilibrium might explain the correlated functional status among segregating V segments, but an unknown experimental factor could not be ruled out. In a later analysis, the rate of TCR association differed among HLA loci, with DRB1 alleles having the most associated TCRs and HLA-C alleles having the fewest. Sequencing depth was assumed to be roughly uniform across donors in the presence/absence analyses, though that assumption may not hold. The study listed approximately 160 TCR beta chains as associated with cytomegalovirus. In a later analysis, HLA-associated TCR beta chains showed more clonal expansion and lower generation probabilities than non-associated chains that were equally common. Several of the top co-occurrence clusters appeared to be linked to parvovirus B19, influenza, CMV and Epstein-Barr virus, according to a later analysis. Most CMV-associated TCR beta chains appeared to be HLA-restricted in a later analysis, and the HLA associations seemed to be driven largely by CMV exposure. In both the original and validation cohorts, the classifier was reported to diagnose cytomegalovirus status with high specificity and sensitivity. In an earlier analysis of about 600 of the donors, most TCR beta V segments appeared in productive rearrangements about 90% or about 30% of the time, broadly matching IMGT annotations. An association between a missense DCLRE1C variant and V-gene and J-gene trimming of TCR beta chains was found in a later genetic analysis and replicated in an independent cohort. Because the 87-base-pair reads could not distinguish some IMGT-functional V segments, including TRBV6-2 and TRBV6-3, those segments were excluded. Because counts were too low, fewer than 20 rarely observed V segments, including chromosome 9 orphons, were excluded from the earlier analysis of some 590 of the donors. It was suggested by the authors that the approach could potentially be generalized to other disease states and immunological phenotypes. When HLA alleles, especially DR and DQ, strongly co-occurred, attributing TCR associations to individual alleles was difficult. Three of the identified cytomegalovirus-associated TCR beta chains were confirmed in vitro to be specific for cytomegalovirus antigens. At a false discovery rate of 0.05, a later analysis linked under 20,000 TCR beta sequences to specific HLA alleles. A further reported finding was that TCR beta sequences accurately predicted the HLA-A and HLA-B alleles for most subjects in the first cohort. Immune exposure information for the cohort was limited to CMV serostatus. A later genetic analysis reported fewer N-insertions in productive TCRs among donors in an Asian-associated ancestry cluster than the roughly 670-donor mean. Only TCR beta chains were sequenced in this cohort, and the absence of alpha or paired-chain data limited detectable features. Most TCR sequences were observed very rarely across donors, whereas some public TCRs were present in many individuals. Because some donors lacked HLA typing at each locus, the association tests relied only on the typed subset.

Trimming removed 4 bases from V and 3 bases from J, leaving 11 bases between the germline ends. CDR1 and CDR2, per the germline V gene (reference sequence), are SGHNT and YYREEE. The CDR3 starts with the cysteine, ends with the phenylalanine, and has 14 residues. Kept here is only the CDR3 DNA, which spans 42 bases and is read in frame from base 1. Source material: PBMCs. This receptor was obtained from a man in his fifties or sixties in good health and CMV-seronegative. The chain couples TRBV5-4 to TRBJ1-3; the D gene identity is not certain. The CDR3 is CASSTSAGGNTIYF. The DNA sequence is TGTGCCAGCAGCACCTCGGCAGGTGGAAACACCATATATTTT. The full variable domain, with segments outside the CDR3 supplied by the reference TRBV5-4 and TRBJ1-3 proteins, appears as ETGVTQSPTHLIKTRGQQVTLRCSSQSGHNTVSWYQQALGQGPQFIFQYYREEENGRGNFPPRFSGLQFPNYSSELNVNALELDDSALYLCASSTSAGGNTIYFGEGSWLTVV.